This record concerns one T cell receptor beta chain sequence. Its antigen is not known. Sequencing used immunoSEQ multiplex PCR; TCRdb keeps in-frame clones, though not all of them. Of approximately 52,000 clones in the sample, about 80% were seen once. This record comes from a study of PD-L1 blockade in urothelial cancer. Across the study: Atezolizumab therapy began for patients in 2014, dosed at 1,200 mg intravenously every 3 weeks. T cells were recovered from blood samples at a median of roughly 150,000.

Study-wide results and caveats: Tumor-associated clones in blood expanded more at 3 weeks in durable-benefit patients. Pretreatment clonality of the blood TCR repertoire below the median was predictive of superior survival.

Losses at the gene ends were 6 bases for V and 4 bases for J; bases not matched to a gene: 6. This CDR3 spans 15 amino acids. Germline CDR1 is MNHEY and CDR2 is SVGAGI. This clonotype was sampled from a man aged 65 to 79 with urothelial cancer. Sequencing was performed on PBMCs, taken around atezolizumab (anti-PD-L1) treatment. V usage is TRBV6-5 and J usage is TRBJ2-5, with 12 bases that match TRBD1. The CDR3 nucleotides are TGTGCCAGCAGCTCGGGACAGGGGGCGGCAGAGACCCAGTACTTC. It specifies CASSSGQGAAETQYF.